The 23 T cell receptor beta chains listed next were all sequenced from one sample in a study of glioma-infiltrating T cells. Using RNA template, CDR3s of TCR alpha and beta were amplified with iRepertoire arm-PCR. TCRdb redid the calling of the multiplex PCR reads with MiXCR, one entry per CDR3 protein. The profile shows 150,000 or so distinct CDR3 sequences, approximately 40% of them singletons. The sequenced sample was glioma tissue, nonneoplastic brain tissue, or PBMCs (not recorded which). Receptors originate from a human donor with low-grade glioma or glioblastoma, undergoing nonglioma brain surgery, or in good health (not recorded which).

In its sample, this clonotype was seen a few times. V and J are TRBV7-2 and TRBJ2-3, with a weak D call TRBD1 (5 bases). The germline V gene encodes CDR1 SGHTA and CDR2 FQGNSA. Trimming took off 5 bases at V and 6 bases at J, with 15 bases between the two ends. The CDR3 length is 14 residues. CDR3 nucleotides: TGTGCCAGCAGCCCCAATTACAGGTCGGATACGCAGTATTTT. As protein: CASSPNYRSDTQYF.

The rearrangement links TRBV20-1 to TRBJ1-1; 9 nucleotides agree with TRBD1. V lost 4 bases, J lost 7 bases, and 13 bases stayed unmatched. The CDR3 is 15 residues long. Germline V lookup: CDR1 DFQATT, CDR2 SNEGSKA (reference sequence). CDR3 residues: CSATGGTGLRIEAFF. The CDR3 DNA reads TGCAGTGCTACCGGGGGGACAGGGCTCCGGATTGAAGCTTTCTTT.

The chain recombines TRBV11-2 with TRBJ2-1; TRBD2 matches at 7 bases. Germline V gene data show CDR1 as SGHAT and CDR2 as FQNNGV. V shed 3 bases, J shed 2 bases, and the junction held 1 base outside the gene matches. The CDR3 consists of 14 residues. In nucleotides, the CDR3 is TGTGCCAGCAGCTTCGCGGGAGCCTACAATGAGCAGTTCTTC. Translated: CASSFAGAYNEQFF.

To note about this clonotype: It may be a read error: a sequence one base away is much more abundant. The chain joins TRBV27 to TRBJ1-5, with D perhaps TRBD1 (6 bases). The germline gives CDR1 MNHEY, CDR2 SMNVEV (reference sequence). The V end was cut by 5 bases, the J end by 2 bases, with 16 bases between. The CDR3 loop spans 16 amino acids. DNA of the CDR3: TGTGCCAGCAGTGGGCAGGGGTCGAGAGGCAATCAGCCCCAGCATTTT. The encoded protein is CASSGQGSRGNQPQHF.

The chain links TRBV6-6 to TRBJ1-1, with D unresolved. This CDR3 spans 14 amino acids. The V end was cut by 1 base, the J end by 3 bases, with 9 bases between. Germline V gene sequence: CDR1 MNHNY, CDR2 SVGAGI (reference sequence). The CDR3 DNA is TGTGCCAGCAGTTACTTTGGCGGAGACACTGAAGCTTTCTTT. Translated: CASSYFGGDTEAFF.

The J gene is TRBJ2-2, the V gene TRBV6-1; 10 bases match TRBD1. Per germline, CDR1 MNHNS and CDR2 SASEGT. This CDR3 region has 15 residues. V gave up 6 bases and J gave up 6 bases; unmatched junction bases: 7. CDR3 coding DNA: TGTGCCAGCAGAAGACAGGGGGCGCGGGCCGGGGAGCTGTTTTTT. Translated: CASRRQGARAGELFF.

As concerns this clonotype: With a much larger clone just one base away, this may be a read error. Written as DNA, the CDR3 is TGTGCCAGCAGACGGGAGTATGGCTGCACCTTC. This translates into CASRREYGCTF. The V gene is TRBV2, the J gene TRBJ1-2; D is undetermined. Germline CDR1 reads SNHLY; CDR2 reads FYNNEI. This CDR3 is built from 11 residues. Variable domain in full (rest from reference TRBV2 and TRBJ1-2): EPEVTQTPSHQVTQMGQEVILRCVPISNHLYFYWYRQILGQKVEFLVSFYNNEISEKSEIFDDQFSVERPDGSNFTLKIRSTKLEDSAMYFCASRREYGCTFGSGTRLTVV.

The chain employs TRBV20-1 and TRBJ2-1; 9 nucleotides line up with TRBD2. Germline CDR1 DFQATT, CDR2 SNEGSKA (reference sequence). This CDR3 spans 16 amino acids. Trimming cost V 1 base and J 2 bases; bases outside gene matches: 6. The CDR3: CSARAASGNPYNEQFF. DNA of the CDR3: TGCAGTGCTAGAGCGGCTAGCGGGAACCCCTACAATGAGCAGTTCTTC.

CDR3: CASSGRGPSSGNTIYF. The CDR3 coding sequence is TGTGCCAGCAGTGGAAGAGGGCCTAGCTCTGGAAACACCATATATTTT. The chain carries TRBV6-1 and TRBJ1-3; D remains ambiguous. Trimming pared 4 bases from V and 0 bases from J, leaving 13 bases between. The CDR3 is 16 amino acids. CDR1 MNHNS and CDR2 SASEGT come from the germline V gene.

DNA of the CDR3: TGTGCCAGCGCGGACAGGGGAATTGCTGGGGCCAACGTCCTGACTTTC. It translates to CASADRGIAGANVLTF. The rearrangement links TRBV6-1 to TRBJ2-6; 9 bases align to TRBD1. Germline-derived CDR1 and CDR2 are MNHNS and SASEGT. The trim removed 8 bases at V and 2 bases at J, leaving 7 bases unmatched. The CDR3 sequence is 16 residues long.

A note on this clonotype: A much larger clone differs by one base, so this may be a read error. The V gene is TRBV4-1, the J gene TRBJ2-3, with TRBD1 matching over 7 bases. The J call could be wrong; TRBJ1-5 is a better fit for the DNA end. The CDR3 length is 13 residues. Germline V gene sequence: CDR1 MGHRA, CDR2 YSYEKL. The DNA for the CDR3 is TGCGCCAGCAGCAGGGACAGAAGGGATACGCAGCATTTT. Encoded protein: CASSRDRRDTQHF.

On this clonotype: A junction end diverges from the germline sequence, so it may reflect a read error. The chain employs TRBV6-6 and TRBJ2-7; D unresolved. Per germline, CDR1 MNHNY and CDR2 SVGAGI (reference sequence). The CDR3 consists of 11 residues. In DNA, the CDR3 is TGTGCTAGCAGTAACAATTACGAGCAGTACTTC. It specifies CASSNNYEQYF.

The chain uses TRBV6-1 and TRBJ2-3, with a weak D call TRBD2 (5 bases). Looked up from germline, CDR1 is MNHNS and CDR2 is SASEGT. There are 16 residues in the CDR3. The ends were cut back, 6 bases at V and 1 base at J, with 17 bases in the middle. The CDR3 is CASSAQLGFGTDTQYF. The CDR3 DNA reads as TGTGCCAGCAGCGCACAACTAGGATTCGGCACAGATACGCAGTATTTT.

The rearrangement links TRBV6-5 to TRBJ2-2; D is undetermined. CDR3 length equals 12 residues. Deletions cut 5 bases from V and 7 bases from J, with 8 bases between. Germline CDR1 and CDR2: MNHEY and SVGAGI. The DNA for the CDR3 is TGTGCCAGCAGTGTGGGCTACGGGGAGCTGTTTTTT. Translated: CASSVGYGELFF.

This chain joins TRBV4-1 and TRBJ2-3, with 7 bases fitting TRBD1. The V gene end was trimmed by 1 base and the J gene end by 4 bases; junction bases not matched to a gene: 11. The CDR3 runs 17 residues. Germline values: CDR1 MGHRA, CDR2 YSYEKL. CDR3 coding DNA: TGCGCCAGCAGCCAAGGACCTGCCAGGGGGATGGCAGATACGCAGTATTTT. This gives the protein CASSQGPARGMADTQYF.

As DNA, the CDR3 is TGTGCCAGCTCACCCGATGGAGTCCAGCCCCAGCATTTT. Translating gives CASSPDGVQPQHF. This chain links TRBV18 with TRBJ1-5; D remains ambiguous. Germline loops: CDR1 KGHSH, CDR2 LQKENI. V was pared by 3 bases and J by 7 bases, with 10 bases between. This CDR3 is built from 13 residues.

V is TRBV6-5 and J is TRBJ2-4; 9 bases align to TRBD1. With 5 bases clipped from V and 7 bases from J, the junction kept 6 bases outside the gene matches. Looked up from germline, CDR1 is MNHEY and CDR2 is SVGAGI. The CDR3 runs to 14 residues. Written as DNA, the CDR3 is TGTGCCAGCAGTGCGGACAGGGGTTACAACATTCAGTACTTC. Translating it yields CASSADRGYNIQYF.

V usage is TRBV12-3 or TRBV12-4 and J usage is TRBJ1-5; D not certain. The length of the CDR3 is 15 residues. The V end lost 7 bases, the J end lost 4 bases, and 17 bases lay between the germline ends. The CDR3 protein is CASTFGSTANQPQHF. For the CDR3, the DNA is TGTGCCAGCACCTTCGGGTCGACGGCGAATCAGCCCCAGCATTTT.

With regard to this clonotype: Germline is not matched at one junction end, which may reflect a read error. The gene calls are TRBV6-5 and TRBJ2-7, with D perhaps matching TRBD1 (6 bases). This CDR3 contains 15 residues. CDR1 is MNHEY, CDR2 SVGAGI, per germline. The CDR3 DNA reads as TGCGCCAGCAGTGAGTCCGGGACACCAAGCTACGAGCAGTACTTC. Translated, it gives CASSESGTPSYEQYF.

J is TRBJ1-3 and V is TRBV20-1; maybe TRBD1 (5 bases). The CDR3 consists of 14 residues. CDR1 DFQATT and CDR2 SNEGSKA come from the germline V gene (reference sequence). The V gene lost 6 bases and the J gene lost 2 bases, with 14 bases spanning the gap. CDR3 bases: TGCAGTGCGAGTGACCGGGGGACTGGAAACACCATATATTTT. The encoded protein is CSASDRGTGNTIYF.

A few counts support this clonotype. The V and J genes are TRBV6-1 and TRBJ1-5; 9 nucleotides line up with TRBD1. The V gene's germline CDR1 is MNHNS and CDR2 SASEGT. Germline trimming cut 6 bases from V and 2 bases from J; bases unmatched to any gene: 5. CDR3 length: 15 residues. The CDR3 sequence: CASRGQGIGNQPQHF. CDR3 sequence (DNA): TGTGCCAGCAGGGGACAGGGAATAGGCAATCAGCCCCAGCATTTT.

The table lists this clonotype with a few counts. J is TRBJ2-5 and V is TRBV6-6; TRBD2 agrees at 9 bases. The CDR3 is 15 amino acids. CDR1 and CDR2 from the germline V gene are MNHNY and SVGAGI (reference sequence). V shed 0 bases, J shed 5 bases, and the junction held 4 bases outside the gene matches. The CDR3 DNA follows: TGTGCCAGCAGTTACTCGAGCGGGGGGCGCGAGACCCAGTACTTC. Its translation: CASSYSSGGRETQYF.

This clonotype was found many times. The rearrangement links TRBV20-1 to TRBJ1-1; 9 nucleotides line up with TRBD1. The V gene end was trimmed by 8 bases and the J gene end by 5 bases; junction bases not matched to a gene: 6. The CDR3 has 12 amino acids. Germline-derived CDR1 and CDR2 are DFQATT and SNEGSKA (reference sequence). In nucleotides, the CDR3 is TGCAGTCACACAGGGGGCACGACTGAAGCTTTCTTT. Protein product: CSHTGGTTEAFF.